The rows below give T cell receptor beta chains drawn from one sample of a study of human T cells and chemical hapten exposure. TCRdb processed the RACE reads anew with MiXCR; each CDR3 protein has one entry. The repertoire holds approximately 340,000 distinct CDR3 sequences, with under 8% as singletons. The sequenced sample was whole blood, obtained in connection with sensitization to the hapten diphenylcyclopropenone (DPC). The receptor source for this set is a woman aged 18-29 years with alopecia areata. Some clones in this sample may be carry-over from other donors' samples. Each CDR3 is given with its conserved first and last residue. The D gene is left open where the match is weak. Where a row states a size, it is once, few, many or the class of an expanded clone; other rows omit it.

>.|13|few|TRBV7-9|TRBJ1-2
CASSLAATYGYTF
TGTGCCAGCAGCTTGGCTGCTACATATGGCTACACCTTC
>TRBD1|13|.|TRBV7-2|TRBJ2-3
CASSSGTGDTQYF
TGTGCCAGCAGCTCCGGGACAGGAGATACGCAGTATTTT
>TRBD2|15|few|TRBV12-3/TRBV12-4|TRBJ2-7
CASSRTSGGAHEQYF
TGTGCCAGCAGCCGGACTAGCGGGGGGGCTCACGAGCAGTACTTC
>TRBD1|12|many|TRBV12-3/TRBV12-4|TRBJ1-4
CAGTASNEKLFF
TGCGCGGGGACAGCAAGTAATGAAAAACTGTTTTTT
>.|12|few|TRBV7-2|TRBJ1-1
CASSLALGFTFF
TGTGCCAGCAGCTTAGCGCTCGGGTTTACTTTCTTT
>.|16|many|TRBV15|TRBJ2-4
CATSRGVQDLKNIQYF
TGTGCCACCAGCAGAGGTGTTCAGGATCTGAAAAACATTCAGTACTTC
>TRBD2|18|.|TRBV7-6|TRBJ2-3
CASSTRTSGGDSTDTQYF
TGTGCCAGCAGCACCCGGACTAGCGGGGGGGATAGCACAGATACGCAGTATTTT
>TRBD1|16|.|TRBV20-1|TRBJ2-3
CSAYATGGARTDTQYF
TGCAGTGCTTATGCAACAGGGGGCGCCCGCACAGATACGCAGTATTTT
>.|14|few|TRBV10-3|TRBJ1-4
CAISGGAGIEKLFF
TGTGCCATCAGCGGAGGTGCAGGGATCGAAAAACTGTTTTTT
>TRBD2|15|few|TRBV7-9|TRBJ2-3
CASQGVAGPQRTQYF
TGTGCCAGCCAAGGGGTAGCGGGACCCCAGCGGACGCAGTATTTT
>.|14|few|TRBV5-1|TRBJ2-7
CASSAGGQSYEQYF
TGCGCCAGCAGTGCCGGGGGACAGTCCTACGAGCAGTACTTC
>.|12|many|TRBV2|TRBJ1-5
CASSNSNQPQHF
TGTGCCAGCAGTAATAGCAATCAGCCCCAGCATTTT
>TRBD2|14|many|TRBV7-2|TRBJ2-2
CASSSSGGAGELFF
TGTGCCAGCAGCTCTAGCGGGGGCGCCGGGGAGCTGTTTTTT
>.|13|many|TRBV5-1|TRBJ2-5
CASSLAPQETQYF
TGCGCCAGCAGCTTGGCACCCCAAGAGACCCAGTACTTC
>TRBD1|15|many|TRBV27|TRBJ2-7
CASSLGTGASHEQYF
TGTGCCAGCAGCCTCGGGACAGGGGCTTCGCACGAGCAGTACTTC
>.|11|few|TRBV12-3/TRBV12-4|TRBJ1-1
CASSLGREAFF
TGTGCCAGCAGTTTAGGTCGGGAAGCTTTCTTT
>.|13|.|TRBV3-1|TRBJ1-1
CASTPKGDTEAFF
TGTGCCAGCACCCCGAAGGGAGACACTGAAGCTTTCTTT
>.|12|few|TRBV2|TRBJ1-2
CASSGDRLVYTF
TGTGCCAGCAGTGGGGACCGACTGGTCTACACCTTC
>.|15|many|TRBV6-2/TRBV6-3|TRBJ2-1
CASISPAGSHNEQFF
TGTGCCAGCATTTCCCCCGCAGGTTCCCATAATGAGCAGTTCTTC
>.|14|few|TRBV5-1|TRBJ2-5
CASSLVDGVETQYF
TGCGCCAGCAGCTTGGTCGATGGGGTGGAGACCCAGTACTTC
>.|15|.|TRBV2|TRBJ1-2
CASSVSPGSGNGYTF
TGTGCCAGCAGTGTGTCGCCCGGGTCGGGTAATGGCTACACCTTC
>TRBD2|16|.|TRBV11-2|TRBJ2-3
CASSSTSGGATDTQYF
TGTGCCAGCAGCTCGACTAGCGGGGGGGCCACAGATACGCAGTATTTT
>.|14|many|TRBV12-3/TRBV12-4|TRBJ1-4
CASSLRATNEKLFF
TGTGCCAGCAGCTTAAGGGCAACTAATGAAAAACTGTTTTTT
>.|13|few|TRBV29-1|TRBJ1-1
CSVVADMNTEAFF
TGCAGCGTTGTGGCGGACATGAACACTGAAGCTTTCTTT
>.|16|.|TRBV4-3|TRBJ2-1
CASSQDLGLRNNEQFF
TGCGCCAGCAGCCAAGATCTAGGACTACGGAACAATGAGCAGTTCTTC
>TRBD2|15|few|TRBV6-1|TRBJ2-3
CASSVTAGGPDTQYF
TGTGCCAGCAGTGTTACAGCGGGGGGGCCCGATACGCAGTATTTT
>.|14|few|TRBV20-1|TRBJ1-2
CSAPLGGGANGYTF
TGCAGTGCTCCCTTGGGGGGGGGCGCGAATGGCTACACCTTC
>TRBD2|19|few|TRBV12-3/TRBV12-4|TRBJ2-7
CASSSSPARLAGVTYEQYF
TGTGCCAGCAGTTCCTCACCAGCCCGACTAGCGGGCGTCACCTACGAGCAGTACTTC
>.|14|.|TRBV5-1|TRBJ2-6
CASSFWGRTSVLTF
TGCGCCAGCAGCTTTTGGGGCCGGACATCCGTCCTGACTTTC
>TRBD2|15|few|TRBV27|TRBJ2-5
CASSPKRGRQETQYF
TGTGCCAGCAGTCCCAAGCGGGGACGCCAAGAGACCCAGTACTTC
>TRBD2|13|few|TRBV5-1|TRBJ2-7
CASRGLDFYEQYF
TGCGCCAGCAGAGGACTAGATTTCTACGAGCAGTACTTC
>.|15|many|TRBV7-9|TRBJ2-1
CASSGGRSSYNEQFF
TGTGCCAGCAGCGGAGGGCGAAGCTCCTACAATGAGCAGTTCTTC
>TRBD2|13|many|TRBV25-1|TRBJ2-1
CASSEWGGNEQFF
TGTGCCAGCAGTGAATGGGGAGGGAATGAGCAGTTCTTC
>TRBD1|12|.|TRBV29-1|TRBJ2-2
CSGETGTGELFF
TGCAGCGGCGAGACAGGGACCGGGGAGCTGTTTTTT
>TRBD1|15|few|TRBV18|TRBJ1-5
CASSPDRGQGQPQHF
TGTGCCAGCTCACCAGACAGGGGGCAAGGACAGCCCCAGCATTTT
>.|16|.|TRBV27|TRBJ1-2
CASSLYPQNQGNGYTF
TGTGCCAGCAGTTTATATCCCCAAAACCAGGGTAACGGCTACACCTTC
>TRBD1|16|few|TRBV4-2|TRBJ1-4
CASSQGSDRSNEKLFF
TGTGCCAGCAGCCAAGGTTCGGACAGGAGTAATGAAAAACTGTTTTTT
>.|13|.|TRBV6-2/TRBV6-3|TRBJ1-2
CASSLDRTYGYTF
TGTGCCAGCAGTCTCGACAGGACGTATGGCTACACCTTC
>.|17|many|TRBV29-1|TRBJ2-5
CSVEDPYQGKWGETQYF
TGCAGCGTTGAAGACCCATATCAGGGAAAGTGGGGGGAGACCCAGTACTTC
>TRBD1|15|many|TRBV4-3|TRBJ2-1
CASSRGTGAYNEQFF
TGCGCCAGCAGCCGGGGGACAGGGGCCTACAATGAGCAGTTCTTC
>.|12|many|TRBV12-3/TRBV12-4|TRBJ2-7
CASSPQLSEQYF
TGTGCCAGCAGTCCCCAGCTTAGCGAGCAGTACTTC
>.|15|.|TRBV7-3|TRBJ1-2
CASSLEPTGKYGYTF
TGTGCCAGCAGCCTTGAACCAACAGGGAAATATGGCTACACCTTC
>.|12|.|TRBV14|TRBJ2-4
CASSQDYGIQYF
TGTGCCAGCAGCCAAGATTACGGCATTCAGTACTTC
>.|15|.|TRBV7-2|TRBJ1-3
CASSFGGWSGNTIYF
TGTGCCAGCAGCTTTGGGGGTTGGTCCGGAAACACCATATATTTT
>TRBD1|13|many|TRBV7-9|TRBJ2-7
CASSLQGANEQYF
TGTGCCAGCAGCTTACAGGGGGCGAATGAGCAGTACTTC
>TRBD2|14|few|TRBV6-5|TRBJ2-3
CASTVAGVTDTQYF
TGTGCCAGCACCGTAGCGGGTGTAACAGATACGCAGTATTTT
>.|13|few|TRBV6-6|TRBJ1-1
CASSYGQLTEAFF
TGTGCCAGCAGTTACGGGCAGTTGACTGAAGCTTTCTTT
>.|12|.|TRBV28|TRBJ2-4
CASSFNKNIQYF
TGTGCCAGCAGTTTTAACAAAAACATTCAGTACTTC
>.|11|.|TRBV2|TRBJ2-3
CASAGGDTQYF
TGTGCCAGCGCAGGCGGAGATACGCAGTATTTT
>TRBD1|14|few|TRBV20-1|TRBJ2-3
CSALRQGVTDTQYF
TGCAGTGCCCTCCGACAGGGCGTCACAGATACGCAGTATTTT
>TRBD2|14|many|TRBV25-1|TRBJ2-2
CASSSSGSVEELFF
TGTGCCAGCAGTTCTAGCGGCTCGGTCGAGGAGCTGTTTTTT
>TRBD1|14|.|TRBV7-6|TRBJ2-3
CASSSGQGRDTQYF
TGTGCCAGCAGCTCCGGACAGGGGAGAGATACGCAGTATTTT